These T cell receptor beta chains were read from a single sample in a study of OX40 agonist ivuxolimab in advanced cancers. The table came from immunoSEQ multiplex PCR; TCRdb's copy has only in-frame clones and leaves some out. The table shows more than 12,000 clones, with approximately 87% occurring only once. The sample was CD4+ or CD8+ T cells sorted from blood, taken in a trial of the OX40 agonist ivuxolimab. These receptors were taken from an adult with an advanced solid tumor such as melanoma, head and neck, liver or kidney cancer. Each CDR3 is given with its conserved first and last residue. D genes are given only for firm matches. Clone size is not always given. Where it is, it says once, few, many or a class for expanded clones.

>TRBJ1-1|13|NA|TRBV5-5|NA
CASSLGVNTEAFF
TGTGCCAGCAGCTTGGGCGTGAACACTGAAGCTTTCTTT
>TRBJ1-5|16|NA|TRBV6-1|TRBD1
CASSEGRGQGLRPQHF
TGTGCCAGCAGTGAAGGTCGGGGACAGGGACTTAGGCCCCAGCATTTT
>TRBJ2-1|11|NA|TRBV5-4|TRBD2
CASSQLAKQFF
TGTGCCAGCAGCCAACTAGCGAAGCAGTTCTTC
>TRBJ2-2|15|few|TRBV19|TRBD1
CASSTGDSWTGELFF
TGTGCCAGTAGTACCGGGGACAGCTGGACCGGGGAGCTGTTTTTT
>TRBJ2-6|18|few|TRBV6-7|NA
CASSFPRLLQSRANVLTF
TGTGCCAGCAGTTTTCCACGGCTATTACAAAGTCGGGCCAACGTCCTGACTTTC
>TRBJ2-2|14|NA|TRBV7-3|NA
CASSQNAGARELFF
TGTGCCAGCAGCCAAAACGCGGGGGCTAGGGAGCTGTTTTTT
>TRBJ2-7|13|NA|TRBV5-5|NA
CASSFNRNYEQYF
TGTGCCAGCAGCTTTAACAGGAACTACGAGCAGTACTTC
>TRBJ2-2|15|NA|TRBV21-1|NA
CASLGRQGDGGELFF
TGTGCCAGCCTGGGTAGACAGGGGGATGGCGGGGAGCTGTTTTTT
>TRBJ2-7|15|NA|TRBV6-5|NA
CASSYSGTLAYEQYF
TGTGCCAGCAGTTACTCCGGGACTCTGGCCTACGAGCAGTACTTC
>TRBJ2-6|12|NA|TRBV29-1|NA
CSAGAEANVLTF
TGCAGCGCCGGGGCGGAGGCCAACGTCCTGACTTTC
>TRBJ2-3|15|once|TRBV6-5|TRBD2
CASSSSGGGTDTQYF
TGTGCCAGCAGTTCGAGCGGGGGTGGAACAGATACGCAGTATTTT
>TRBJ2-3|15|NA|TRBV5-1|TRBD1
CASSAPGQGTDTQYF
TGCGCCAGCAGCGCCCCGGGACAGGGGACAGATACGCAGTATTTT
>TRBJ2-6|17|NA|TRBV5-1|NA
CASNPAPAPSGANVLTF
TGCGCCAGCAACCCGGCCCCGGCCCCCTCTGGGGCCAACGTCCTGACTTTC
>TRBJ1-4|15|NA|TRBV11-2|NA
CASSFSDRHNEKLFF
TGTGCCAGCAGCTTCTCGGACAGACACAATGAAAAACTGTTTTTT
>TRBJ2-5|15|NA|TRBV2|TRBD1
CASSRQGSGQETQYF
TGTGCCAGCAGTCGACAGGGAAGTGGACAAGAGACCCAGTACTTC
>TRBJ1-5|14|NA|TRBV9|TRBD1
CASSAHDRDQPQHF
TGTGCCAGCAGCGCGCACGACAGGGACCAGCCCCAGCATTTT
>TRBJ2-7|14|once|TRBV6-1|NA
CAGEQGTVPYEQYF
TGTGCCGGAGAACAGGGAACCGTCCCCTACGAGCAGTACTTC
>TRBJ1-1|14|NA|TRBV11-2|NA
CASSLGLRDTEAFF
TGTGCCAGCAGCTTAGGGCTGAGGGACACTGAAGCTTTCTTT
>TRBJ1-2|14|NA|TRBV4-1|NA
CASSQGGANYGYTF
TGCGCCAGCAGCCAAGGGGGCGCTAACTATGGCTACACCTTC
>TRBJ1-5|15|NA|TRBV5-6|NA
CASSFGGMNNQPQHF
TGTGCCAGCAGCTTTGGGGGGATGAACAATCAGCCCCAGCATTTT
>TRBJ2-3|18|NA|TRBV6-4|NA
CASSDAPMGFSSTDTQYF
TGTGCCAGCAGTGACGCTCCTATGGGGTTCTCTAGCACAGATACGCAGTATTTT
>TRBJ2-5|12|once|TRBV15|NA
CATSTTRGTQYF
TGTGCCACCAGCACGACGAGGGGGACCCAGTACTTC
>TRBJ1-1|15|NA|TRBV10-3|NA
CAISNAFRGDTEAFF
TGTGCCATCAGTAATGCCTTCAGGGGTGACACTGAAGCTTTCTTT
>TRBJ2-1|13|NA|TRBV19|NA
CASSPRGYNEQFF
TGTGCCAGTAGCCCCAGGGGATACAATGAGCAGTTCTTC
>TRBJ1-6|14|NA|TRBV7-9|NA
CASSVSSYNSPLHF
TGTGCCAGCAGCGTTAGCTCCTATAATTCACCCCTCCACTTT
>TRBJ2-5|16|NA|TRBV19|TRBD2
CASSIQASGRAVTQYF
TGTGCCAGTAGTATTCAGGCTAGCGGGAGGGCCGTGACCCAGTACTTC
>TRBJ2-1|11|NA|TRBV18|NA
CASSPSTEQFF
TGTGCCAGCTCACCCTCTACCGAGCAGTTCTTC
>TRBJ1-2|14|NA|TRBV12-5|NA
CASGLGAGNYGYTF
TGTGCTAGTGGTTTGGGTGCAGGAAACTATGGCTACACCTTC
>TRBJ1-5|17|NA|TRBV18|TRBD1
CASSPQTGGLGNQPQHF
TGTGCCAGCTCACCACAGACAGGGGGCTTGGGCAATCAGCCCCAGCATTTT
>TRBJ2-1|15|once|TRBV5-1|NA
CASSYLGGSYNEQFF
TGCGCCAGCAGCTATCTAGGAGGGTCCTACAATGAGCAGTTCTTC
>TRBJ2-7|14|NA|TRBV9|NA
CASSSDGAPFEQYF
TGTGCCAGCAGCTCAGACGGGGCCCCCTTCGAGCAGTACTTC
>TRBJ2-5|11|few|TRBV29-1|NA
CSKLRGETQYF
TGCAGCAAACTCCGGGGGGAGACCCAGTACTTC
>TRBJ2-3|14|NA|TRBV6-5|TRBD2
CAVGGIQSTDTQYF
TGTGCTGTGGGGGGGATTCAATCCACAGATACGCAGTATTTT
>TRBJ2-4|14|NA|TRBV6-5|NA
CASSPGQLKNIQYF
TGTGCCAGCAGCCCCGGACAGCTCAAAAACATTCAGTACTTC
>TRBJ2-1|14|NA|TRBV2|TRBD2
CASSSGGGSREQFF
TGTGCCAGCAGTAGCGGGGGGGGGTCCCGTGAGCAGTTCTTC
>TRBJ2-7|15|NA|TRBV9|NA
CASSPRAGTAYEQYF
TGTGCCAGCAGCCCGCGGGCAGGCACCGCCTACGAGCAGTACTTC
>TRBJ2-2|16|once|TRBV19|NA
CASSIRAVSNTGELFF
TGTGCCAGTAGTATAAGGGCCGTCTCGAACACCGGGGAGCTGTTTTTT
>TRBJ2-4|18|NA|TRBV2|NA
CASRAGTAGVGTKNIQYF
TGTGCCAGCAGAGCCGGGACAGCGGGTGTGGGGACCAAAAACATTCAGTACTTC
>TRBJ2-2|18|NA|TRBV19|TRBD1
CASSEGQGPIFFTGELFF
TGTGCCAGTAGTGAGGGACAGGGTCCCATATTTTTCACCGGGGAGCTGTTTTTT